Listed here is a single T cell receptor (beta chain). The CDR3 is 17 amino acids. Germline loops: CDR1 KGHDR, CDR2 SFDVKD. The V gene end was trimmed by 2 bases and the J gene end by 5 bases; junction bases not matched to a gene: 8. Seattle-derived patients entered the study during active infection and were followed longitudinally. Source study methods: Nucleated cell counts were estimated from reference gene primer amplification. Produced via immunoSEQ multiplex PCR; TCRdb's table is partial and in-frame only. From that table come the V and J calls and clone size; the DNA was used to work out D and trimming. Of some 240,000 clones listed, approximately 78% are singletons. The data belong to a study of blood T cell repertoires in COVID-19. Across the study: COVID-19 samples collected from the United States, Italy and Spain covered acute and convalescent phases. Nucleic acid was either cDNA or gDNA, and it came from T cells, B-cell-depleted T cells, or PBMCs.

The TCR originated in a woman in her seventies with COVID-19, enrolled during active disease. The sequencing input was peripheral blood. This chain joins TRBV24-1 and TRBJ2-1, with 10 bases matching TRBD1. As DNA, the CDR3 is TGTGCCACCAGTGATTCACGGACAGGGGGAAGCCACAATGAGCAGTTCTTC. Amino acids: CATSDSRTGGSHNEQFF.